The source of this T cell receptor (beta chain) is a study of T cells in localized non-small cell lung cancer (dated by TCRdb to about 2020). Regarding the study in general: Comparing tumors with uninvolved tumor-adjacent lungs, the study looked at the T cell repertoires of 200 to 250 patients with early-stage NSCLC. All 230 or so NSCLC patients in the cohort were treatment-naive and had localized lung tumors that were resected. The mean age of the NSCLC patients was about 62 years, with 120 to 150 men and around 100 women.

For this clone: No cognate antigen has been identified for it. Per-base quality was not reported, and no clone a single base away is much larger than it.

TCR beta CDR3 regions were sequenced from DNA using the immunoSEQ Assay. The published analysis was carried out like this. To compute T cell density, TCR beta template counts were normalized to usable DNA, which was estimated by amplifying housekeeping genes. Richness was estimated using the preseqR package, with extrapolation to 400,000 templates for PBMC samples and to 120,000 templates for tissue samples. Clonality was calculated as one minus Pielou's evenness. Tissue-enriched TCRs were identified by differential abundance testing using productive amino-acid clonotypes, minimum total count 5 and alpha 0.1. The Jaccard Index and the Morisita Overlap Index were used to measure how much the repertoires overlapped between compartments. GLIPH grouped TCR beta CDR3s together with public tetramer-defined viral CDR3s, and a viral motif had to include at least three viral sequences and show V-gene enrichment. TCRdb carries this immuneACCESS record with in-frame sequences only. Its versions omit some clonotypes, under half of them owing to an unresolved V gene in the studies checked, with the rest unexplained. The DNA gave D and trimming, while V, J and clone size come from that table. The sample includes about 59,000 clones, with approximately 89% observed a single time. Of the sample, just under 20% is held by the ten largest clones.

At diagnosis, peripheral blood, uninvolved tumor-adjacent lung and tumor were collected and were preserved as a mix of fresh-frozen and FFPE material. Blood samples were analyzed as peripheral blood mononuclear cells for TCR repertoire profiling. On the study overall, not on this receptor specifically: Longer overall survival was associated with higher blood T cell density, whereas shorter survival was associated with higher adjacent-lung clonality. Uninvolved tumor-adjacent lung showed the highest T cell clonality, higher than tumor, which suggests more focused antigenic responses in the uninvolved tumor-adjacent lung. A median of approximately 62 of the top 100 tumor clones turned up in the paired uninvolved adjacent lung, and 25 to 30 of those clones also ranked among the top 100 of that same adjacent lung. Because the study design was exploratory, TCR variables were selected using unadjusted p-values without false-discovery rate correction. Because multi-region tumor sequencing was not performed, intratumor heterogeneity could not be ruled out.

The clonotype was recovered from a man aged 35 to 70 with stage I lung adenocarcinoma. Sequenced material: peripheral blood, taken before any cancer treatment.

The CDR3 corresponds to CASSFDDRGYTDTQYF. The sequenced DNA: TGTGCCAGCAGCTTTGACGACAGGGGCTACACAGATACGCAGTATTTT. The chain joins TRBV7-9 to TRBJ2-3, and TRBD1 matches 8 of the central bases. CDR1 and CDR2 are drawn from the germline V gene (reference sequence): SEHNR, FQNEAQ. V loses 3 bases at its end and J loses 2 bases; junction bases beyond the gene matches: 7. There are 16 amino acids in the CDR3, from cysteine to phenylalanine inclusive. The entry retains the CDR3 DNA only, 48 bases that are in frame from base 1.